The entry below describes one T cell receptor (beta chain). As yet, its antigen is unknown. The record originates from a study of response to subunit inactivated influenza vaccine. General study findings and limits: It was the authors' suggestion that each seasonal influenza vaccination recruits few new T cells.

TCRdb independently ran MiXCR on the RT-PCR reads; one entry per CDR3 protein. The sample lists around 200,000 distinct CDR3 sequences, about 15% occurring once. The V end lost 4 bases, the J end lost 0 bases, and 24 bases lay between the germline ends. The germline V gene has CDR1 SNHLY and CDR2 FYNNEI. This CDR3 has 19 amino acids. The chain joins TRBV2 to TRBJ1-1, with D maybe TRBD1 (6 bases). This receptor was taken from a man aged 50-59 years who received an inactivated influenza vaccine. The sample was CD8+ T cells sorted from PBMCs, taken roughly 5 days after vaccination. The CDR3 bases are TGTGCCAGCAGTGTAGTCAGGGGAAGATCCCGAGAGTTGAACACTGAAGCTTTCTTT. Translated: CASSVVRGRSRELNTEAFF.